Sequencing of this T cell receptor (beta chain) was carried out in a study of blood T cell repertoires in COVID-19. The ends were cut back, 3 bases at V and 0 bases at J, with 12 bases in the middle. Germline values: CDR1 SNHLY, CDR2 FYNNEI. This CDR3 has 16 amino acids. Participants came from about 24 US areas, aged roughly 18 to 89 years. Two negative PCRs, clearance, or symptom resolution characterized the recovered Cohort 3 donors. Profiled with immunoSEQ multiplex PCR; TCRdb holds only in-frame clones, not every one. The sample carries roughly 260,000 clones, approximately 85% recorded once. The J gene is TRBJ1-3, the V gene TRBV2; D is ambiguous. Material for sequencing was PBMCs or T cells enriched from blood (not recorded which). The receptor was derived from a woman in her forties or fifties who had recovered from COVID-19. The CDR3 DNA sequence: TGTGCCAGCAGTGAGGTATTGAGCCCCTCTGGAAACACCATATATTTT. Protein product: CASSEVLSPSGNTIYF. Filled out from reference TRBV2 and TRBJ1-3, the complete variable domain reads EPEVTQTPSHQVTQMGQEVILRCVPISNHLYFYWYRQILGQKVEFLVSFYNNEISEKSEIFDDQFSVERPDGSNFTLKIRSTKLEDSAMYFCASSEVLSPSGNTIYFGEGSWLTVV.